Listed below are T cell receptor beta chains from one sample, sequenced in a study of blood T cell repertoires in COVID-19. Profiled with immunoSEQ multiplex PCR; TCRdb holds only in-frame clones, not every one. The sample has about 200,000 clones, about 78% seen once. Sequencing was performed on peripheral blood. The source of these receptors is a woman in her 70s with acute or convalescent COVID-19. The CDR3 runs from the conserved cysteine through the conserved F or W.

J: TRBJ1-1
V: TRBV29-1
CDR3: CSVPRGGEAFF

J: TRBJ2-5
V: TRBV6-6
CDR3: CASSQKRTQYF

J: TRBJ1-1
V: TRBV5-1
CDR3: CASSLGEMGTEAFF

J: TRBJ1-1
V: TRBV6-4
CDR3: CASRSRHSEGTEAFF

J: TRBJ2-3
V: TRBV4-3
CDR3: CASSPAAGATDTQYF

J: TRBJ1-6
V: TRBV27
CDR3: CASSLSVGGSPLHF

J: TRBJ2-1
V: TRBV11-3
CDR3: CASSSRSRANEQFF

J: TRBJ1-1
V: TRBV4-2
CDR3: CASSQVPGEGYTEAFF

J: TRBJ2-2
V: TRBV5-1
CDR3: CASGTGTNTGELFF

J: TRBJ1-1
V: TRBV11-2
CDR3: CASSLEGTGKNTEAFF

J: TRBJ2-5
V: TRBV6-1
CDR3: CASSEWGLEETQYF

J: TRBJ1-5
V: TRBV30
CDR3: CAWSTRSNQPQHF

J: TRBJ2-1
V: TRBV24-1
CDR3: CATRPGGDRYNEQFF

J: TRBJ1-1
V: TRBV3-1/TRBV3-2
CDR3: CASSPSGGTEAFF

J: TRBJ2-3
V: TRBV5-1
CDR3: CASSLYPGTSGGGTDTQYF

J: TRBJ2-2
V: TRBV4-1
CDR3: CASSLRGQGEAGELFF

J: TRBJ2-5
V: TRBV28
CDR3: CASYSGGAAETQYF

J: TRBJ1-2
V: TRBV5-1
CDR3: CASRLQGTGYGYTF

J: TRBJ2-3
V: TRBV27
CDR3: CASRSGEPTDTQYF

J: TRBJ2-5
V: TRBV11-2
CDR3: CASSLEGLVSETQYF

J: TRBJ1-1
V: TRBV19
CDR3: CASRRNYRGGGNTEAFF

J: TRBJ2-5
V: TRBV12-1
CDR3: CASSFHPKRETQYF

J: TRBJ2-4
V: TRBV6-2/TRBV6-3
CDR3: CASSYGAVAKNIQYF

J: TRBJ1-5
V: TRBV30
CDR3: CAWSLTGGNQPQHF

J: TRBJ2-7
V: TRBV6-2/TRBV6-3
CDR3: CASSSRRLHPYEQYF

J: TRBJ2-1
V: TRBV14
CDR3: CASSPLGGDYYNEQFF

J: TRBJ2-3
V: TRBV2
CDR3: CASSRTGPSDRQYF

J: TRBJ1-1
V: TRBV6-2/TRBV6-3
CDR3: CASSLRRQGRTEAFF

J: TRBJ2-5
V: TRBV19
CDR3: CASSRPGGGQTQYF

J: TRBJ2-5
V: TRBV3-1/TRBV3-2
CDR3: CASSQAESNRYQETQYF

J: TRBJ2-2
V: TRBV7-2
CDR3: CASGLTGGALSGELFF